Listed below are T cell receptor beta chains from one sample, sequenced in a study of T cells in Graves' hyperthyroidism and ophthalmopathy. One entry per CDR3 protein, called by TCRdb with MiXCR from the multiplex PCR reads. This sample has about 760,000 distinct CDR3 sequences; approximately 36% occur once, and the top ten carry 30% to 40%. The specimen sequenced was blood. The receptors shown here come from a woman between 40 and 50 years old with Graves' hyperthyroidism. Both conserved end residues are part of each CDR3. The D gene is left open where the match is weak. Some rows have no size entry. The others give once, few or many, or a class for an expanded clone.

>TRBV6-1|TRBJ2-2|NA|once
TGTGCCAGCAGCCGGACCATTTCCCCGATGGGGGTTCTTCACACCGGGGAGCTGTTTTTT
CASSRTISPMGVLHTGELFF
>TRBV7-8|TRBJ1-2|NA|NA
TGTGCCAGCAGCTTATCACAGGTCTATGGCTGCACCTTC
CASSLSQVYGCTF
>TRBV27|TRBJ2-5|NA|few
TGTGCCAGCAGTTTCTCACGGGACACCCAAGAGACCCAGTACTTC
CASSFSRDTQETQYF
>TRBV15|TRBJ1-5|NA|many
TGTGCCACCAGCAGAGATCGGGGACACGGCCCAAATAGCAATCAGCCCCAGCATTTT
CATSRDRGHGPNSNQPQHF
>TRBV7-2|TRBJ1-2|TRBD1|many
TGTGCCAGCAGCTTAGAAGGGCAGGGGGGTGGCTACACCTTC
CASSLEGQGGGYTF
>TRBV6-6|TRBJ1-6|NA|many
TGTGCCAGCACCCTAACGGGGGGGGCCGCCCTCCACTTT
CASTLTGGAALHF
>TRBV2|TRBJ2-3|NA|NA
TGTGCCAGCTCGGGCCCGGCCCCAGATACGCAGTATTTT
CASSGPAPDTQYF
>TRBV7-8|TRBJ2-3|NA|few
TGTGCCAGCAGCGCCGACGGTCCAGATACGCAGTATTTT
CASSADGPDTQYF
>TRBV12-3/TRBV12-4|TRBJ1-5|NA|many
TGTGCCAGCACTGTGGACGGGAATCAGCCCCAGCATTTT
CASTVDGNQPQHF
>TRBV11-2|TRBJ2-3|NA|many
TGTGCCAGCAGCTTAGATCTTTCGGATACGCAGTATTTT
CASSLDLSDTQYF
>TRBV2|TRBJ2-7|TRBD2|few
TGTGCCAGCAGTTTATCGCTAGCGGAGAGCTCCTACGAGCAGTACTTC
CASSLSLAESSYEQYF
>TRBV7-9|TRBJ1-5|TRBD1|NA
TGTGCCAGCAGCTTTGCAGGGGGAACAGAGACCCAGCATTTT
CASSFAGGTETQHF
>TRBV10-3|TRBJ2-2|TRBD1|few
TGTGCCATCAGATCGGACAGGGACGGGGAGCTGTTTTTT
CAIRSDRDGELFF
>TRBV19|TRBJ2-3|TRBD2|NA
TGTGCCAGTAGTATAGTATCGCTAGCGGGGTTGGGCACAGATACGCAGTATTTT
CASSIVSLAGLGTDTQYF
>TRBV5-8|TRBJ2-5|TRBD2|few
TGTGCCAGCAGCTCGGGACTAGCGGGGCTCGGGGAGACCCAGTACTTC
CASSSGLAGLGETQYF
>TRBV7-9|TRBJ2-7|NA|many
TGTGCCAGCAGCTTAGTTTCCGGGTACCTACTCTCCTACGAGCAGTACTTC
CASSLVSGYLLSYEQYF
>TRBV5-4|TRBJ2-5|TRBD2|few
TGTGCCAGCAACGGAACCGGGACTAGCGGGAGGGAGACCCAGTACTTC
CASNGTGTSGRETQYF
>TRBV29-1|TRBJ1-1|NA|many
TGCAGCGTTGAAGGGCAGGGGTTCACTGAAGCTTTCTTT
CSVEGQGFTEAFF
>TRBV19|TRBJ1-5|TRBD1|NA
TGTGCCAGTAGTATAATTCAACAGGGGAGTCAGCCCCAGCATTTT
CASSIIQQGSQPQHF
>TRBV28|TRBJ2-5|NA|few
TGTGCCAGCGCTCCCCCAGGCCAAGAGACCCAGTACTTC
CASAPPGQETQYF
>TRBV20-1|TRBJ1-6|TRBD1|NA
TGCAGTGCTCGCGACGTGACAGGGCGCTCAAAGTACGACCCAAGCTCCTATAATTCACCCCTCCACTTT
CSARDVTGRSKYDPSSYNSPLHF
>TRBV7-2|TRBJ1-2|NA|many
TGTGCCAGCAGCTTACAGGGCCTATATGGCTACACCTTC
CASSLQGLYGYTF
>TRBV10-3|TRBJ1-1|NA|many
TGTGCCATCAGTGACCCGAAGTTTACTGAAGCTTTCTTT
CAISDPKFTEAFF
>TRBV19|TRBJ1-4|TRBD1|once
TGTGCCAGTAGTATTGCAGACAGGGGTCTACGGGATGAAAAACTGTTTTTT
CASSIADRGLRDEKLFF
>TRBV9|TRBJ2-5|NA|many
TGTGCCAGCAGCGTACAAAGTGGCGAGACCCAGTACTTC
CASSVQSGETQYF
>TRBV6-5|TRBJ1-2|TRBD1|few
TGTGCCAGCAGTCAACTCCTACAGGGGGCTAACTATGGCTACACCTTC
CASSQLLQGANYGYTF
>TRBV10-1|TRBJ2-1|NA|NA
TGCGCCAGCAGTGGGGCCTTCGGAGAGCAGTTCTTC
CASSGAFGEQFF
>TRBV12-3/TRBV12-4|TRBJ1-2|TRBD1|few
TGTGCCAGCAGTGGGAGCGGACAGGGCTTCTATGGCTACACCTTC
CASSGSGQGFYGYTF
>TRBV3-1|TRBJ1-2|NA|NA
TGTGCCAGCAGCAGCCAGTCTCGGGGCTACACCTTC
CASSSQSRGYTF
>TRBV18|TRBJ2-7|NA|few
TGTGCCAGCTCACCCCCCGACATCTACGAGCAGTACTTC
CASSPPDIYEQYF
>TRBV9|TRBJ1-1|NA|few
TGTGCCAGCAGCGAGGGGGGGGTGAACACTGAAGCTTTCTTT
CASSEGGVNTEAFF
>TRBV28|TRBJ1-2|NA|few
TGTGCCAGCAGTTTATTGCCTAACTATGGCTACACCTTC
CASSLLPNYGYTF
>TRBV5-1|TRBJ1-2|TRBD1|NA
TGCGCCAGCAGCACGGACAGGGGCGACTATGGCTACACCTTC
CASSTDRGDYGYTF
>TRBV4-3|TRBJ2-5|NA|many
TGCGCCAGCAGCCGGTGGCGACAAGAGACCCAGTACTTC
CASSRWRQETQYF
>TRBV5-6|TRBJ1-2|NA|many
TGTGCCAGCAGCTTGGCCTTTGACCGACACTATGGCTACACCTTC
CASSLAFDRHYGYTF
>TRBV10-2|TRBJ2-1|NA|few
TGCGCCAGCAGTGAAAGGGGGAATGAGCAGTTCTTC
CASSERGNEQFF
>TRBV15|TRBJ2-7|TRBD2|NA
TGTGCCACCAGCAGCCCCGGGAGGATCGACGAGCAGTACTTC
CATSSPGRIDEQYF
>TRBV19|TRBJ1-5|NA|many
TGTGCCAGTAGCGCCACAAGCGATCAGCCCCAGCATTTT
CASSATSDQPQHF
>TRBV7-2|TRBJ1-3|NA|once
TGCGCCAGCAGCCAAGGATGGGAGGGTAGCACTGGAAACACCATATATTTT
CASSQGWEGSTGNTIYF
>TRBV16|TRBJ1-1|NA|many
TGTGCCAGCAGCCAATCGCAGACTGAAGCTTTCTTT
CASSQSQTEAFF
>TRBV6-5|TRBJ1-2|TRBD1|NA
TGTGCCAGCAGTTTTCGTGTCGGACAGGGCCTAGGTGGCTACACCTTC
CASSFRVGQGLGGYTF
>TRBV2|TRBJ1-3|NA|NA
TGTGCCAGCAGTGAAGGCGGTGGGAGAGGAAACACCATATATTTT
CASSEGGGRGNTIYF
>TRBV12-3/TRBV12-4|TRBJ2-7|TRBD1|once
TGTGCCAGCAGTACCGGGACAGGGGCTGACGAGCAGTACTTC
CASSTGTGADEQYF
>TRBV29-1|TRBJ1-2|TRBD1|few
TGCAGCGTGTCAGGGGGCGGATATGGCTACACCTTC
CSVSGGGYGYTF
>TRBV7-9|TRBJ2-7|NA|NA
TGTGCCAGCAGCTTAGACACATTATTAAAGCAGTACTTC
CASSLDTLLKQYF
>TRBV7-9|TRBJ1-5|NA|many
TGTGCCAGCAGCCCAAGCGGTCGGGGTGGGGGGCCCCAGCATTTT
CASSPSGRGGGPQHF
>TRBV15|TRBJ1-4|NA|many
TGTGCCACCAGCAGAGATTCGCAGGGAATCGAAAAACTGTTTTTT
CATSRDSQGIEKLFF
>TRBV28|TRBJ1-5|TRBD1|few
TGTGCCAGCAGAGATGACAGGGTTGGGCAGCCCCAGCATTTT
CASRDDRVGQPQHF
>TRBV7-7|TRBJ1-5|TRBD1|many
TGTGCTAGCAGATTACCGGGACAGGCGGGCCAGCCCCAGCATTTT
CASRLPGQAGQPQHF